A single sample is the source of the 10 T cell receptor beta chains below, sequenced in a study of blood T cell repertoires in COVID-19. Generated by immunoSEQ multiplex PCR, the TCRdb table keeps only in-frame clones and is missing some. Counted here are approximately 76,000 clones, 70% to 75% occurring once; the ten biggest clones make up 35%. Sequencing was carried out using peripheral blood. These receptors all stem from an older woman with acute or convalescent COVID-19.

This clone was seen only a few times. The genes are TRBV7-8 and TRBJ2-1, with D hard to call. CDR1 is SGHVS, CDR2 FQNEAQ, per germline. Trimming pared 2 bases from V and 6 bases from J, leaving 11 bases between. This CDR3 region has 14 residues. CDR3 protein: CASSLNAGPNEQFF. DNA for the CDR3: TGTGCCAGCAGCTTAAATGCAGGTCCCAATGAGCAGTTCTTC.

V is TRBV5-6 and J is TRBJ1-1, with TRBD1 identical over 9 bases. Looked up from germline, CDR1 is SGHDT and CDR2 is YYEEEE. V lost 1 base to trimming and J lost 4 bases; unmatched junction nucleotides: 2. The CDR3 runs to 14 residues. The CDR3 nucleotides are TGTGCCAGCAGCTTGACAGGGGGCCCCACTGAAGCTTTCTTT. This gives the protein CASSLTGGPTEAFF.

The rearrangement joins TRBV28 to TRBJ2-1; 9 bases match TRBD1. Per the germline V gene, CDR1 is MDHEN and CDR2 is SYDVKM. The CDR3 runs 15 residues. V dropped 6 bases and J dropped 6; count of bases not matched to a gene: 9. The CDR3 region has the DNA TGTGCCAGCAGCCAGGGACAGGGATTGAGCAATGAGCAGTTCTTC. Translation: CASSQGQGLSNEQFF.

The chain has TRBV5-1 and TRBJ2-5, with D possibly being TRBD2 (6 bases). Germline V CDR1 and CDR2: SGHRS, YFSETQ. V was pared by 4 bases and J by 6 bases, with 25 bases between. This CDR3 spans 17 amino acids. This CDR3 reads CASSRDPGDSLGKTQYF. The CDR3 DNA reads TGCGCCAGCAGCCGGGACCCGGGAGACTCTCTTGGAAAGACCCAGTACTTC.

This clone has only a few counts. This chain links TRBV28 with TRBJ1-2, with 7 bases identical to TRBD1. Germline CDR1 MDHEN, CDR2 SYDVKM. V was pared by 5 bases and J by 7 bases, with 10 bases of the junction left unmatched. The CDR3 is 14 residues long. The CDR3 nucleotides read TGTGCCAGCAGTCCCGGGGACAGCCTCCTTGGCTACACCTTC. Its translation: CASSPGDSLLGYTF.

The chain joins TRBV7-2 to TRBJ1-5; the D gene is possibly TRBD1 (5 bases). The germline V and J ends were trimmed by 1 base and 9 bases, with 13 bases remaining between them. The germline V gene has CDR1 SGHTA and CDR2 FQGNSA. The CDR3 is 14 residues long. CDR3 nucleotide sequence: TGTGCCAGCAGCTTAGGAGACAGTTCGTCGCCCCAGCATTTT. This gives the protein CASSLGDSSSPQHF.

This clone was observed a few times. The CDR3 sequence: CAWSDSGNMYEQYF. CDR3 nucleotides: TGTGCCTGGAGTGATAGCGGGAATATGTACGAGCAGTACTTC. V gene TRBV30 combines with J gene TRBJ2-7; 8 bases fit TRBD2. Trimming took 1 base from V and 4 from J; bases not matched to a gene: 6. The CDR3 sequence is 14 residues long. Germline-derived CDR1 and CDR2 are GTSNPN and SVGIG (reference sequence).

This clone was seen a single time. This chain links TRBV2 with TRBJ1-4; perhaps TRBD1 as D (6 bases). The V and J ends lost 3 bases and 2 bases respectively, with 22 bases between them. This CDR3 has 19 amino acids. CDR1 SNHLY and CDR2 FYNNEI come from the germline V gene. CDR3 nucleotides: TGTGCCAGCAGTGAGGGGAGGGGGAACATAGTTGGGACTAATGAAAAACTGTTTTTT. Protein product: CASSEGRGNIVGTNEKLFF.

The gene calls are TRBV6-6 and TRBJ2-1; the match to TRBD2 covers 7 bases. Germline CDR1 reads MNHNY; CDR2 reads SVGAGI (reference sequence). Losses at the gene ends were 7 bases for V and 2 bases for J; bases not matched to a gene: 5. This CDR3 has 14 residues. Written as DNA, the CDR3 is TGTGCCAGCACTCCTGGGGGGGCCTACAATGAGCAGTTCTTC. Protein product: CASTPGGAYNEQFF.

V gene TRBV2 combines with J gene TRBJ2-5; possible D gene TRBD1, 6 bases. This CDR3 is built from 13 residues. V shed 7 bases and J shed 1 base, with 10 bases lying between them. Germline V lookup: CDR1 SNHLY, CDR2 FYNNEI. This CDR3 reads CASNYRVQETQYF. DNA for the CDR3: TGTGCCAGCAATTACAGGGTCCAAGAGACCCAGTACTTC.